The sequence of this T cell receptor beta chain was determined in a study of cytomegalovirus exposure and HLA in healthy donors. About the research overall: HLA-typed donors were the source of approximately 85 million unique TCRs, which an early data release held.

Germline values: CDR1 MDHEN, CDR2 SYDVKM. With 5 bases removed from V and 0 bases from J, the gap between germline ends came to 8 bases. This CDR3 is built from 13 residues. The PCR used 60 Vbeta and 13 Jbeta primers. Sequencing used immunoSEQ multiplex PCR; TCRdb keeps in-frame clones, though not all of them. The sample holds under 200,000 clones, approximately 80% seen once. The clonotype originates from a woman aged 18-29 years in good health and CMV-seronegative. The V gene is TRBV28, the J gene TRBJ2-7; TRBD2 is a possible D gene (5 bases). The sample comprised PBMCs. The chain's CDR3 is CASSLRDSYEQYF. CDR3 in DNA: TGTGCCAGCAGTCTCCGGGACTCCTACGAGCAGTACTTC.